These T cell receptor beta chains were read from a single sample in a study of identifying expanded T cells in peripheral blood. Method: immunoSEQ multiplex PCR; TCRdb's copy keeps in-frame clones and lacks some. This table has around 99,000 clones, around 89% appearing once. Sequencing was performed on blood. The receptors come from a person between 18 and 69 years old in good health. Each CDR3 is given with its conserved first and last residue. Each record gives: J gene, V gene, clone size, D gene, CDR3 protein, CDR3 DNA. The D gene is left open where the match is weak. Only some rows state a clone size, as once, few, many or a class for expanded clones.

>TRBJ2-1|TRBV5-1|once|TRBD2
CASRASGSSNEQFF
TGCGCCAGCAGAGCTAGCGGGAGCTCCAATGAGCAGTTCTTC
>TRBJ1-2|TRBV19|-|TRBD1
CASSILDRGGYGYTF
TGTGCCAGTAGTATCTTGGACAGGGGGGGCTATGGCTACACCTTC
>TRBJ1-3|TRBV11-2|-|-
CASSLDGGNTIYF
TGTGCCAGCAGCTTAGATGGTGGAAACACCATATATTTT
>TRBJ1-3|TRBV5-8|-|-
CASSSSGGNTIYF
TGTGCCAGCAGCTCGTCAGGGGGAAACACCATATATTTT
>TRBJ2-3|TRBV5-1|-|TRBD2
CASSVSGGAFGTQYF
TGCGCCAGCAGCGTGAGCGGGGGGGCATTTGGTACGCAGTATTTT
>TRBJ1-1|TRBV20-1|-|-
CSAWGDTEAFF
TGCAGTGCTTGGGGGGACACTGAAGCTTTCTTT
>TRBJ2-5|TRBV7-8|-|-
CASSETMAETQYF
TGTGCCAGCAGCGAGACTATGGCGGAGACCCAGTACTTC
>TRBJ1-1|TRBV6-6|-|-
CASTYGRAEAFF
TGTGCCAGCACCTACGGTAGGGCTGAAGCTTTCTTT
>TRBJ2-2|TRBV6-6|-|-
CASSDGVGRDGELFF
TGTGCCAGCAGTGATGGGGTGGGGAGAGACGGGGAGCTGTTTTTT
>TRBJ2-2|TRBV5-4|-|TRBD1
CASSLAIQGTNTGELFF
TGTGCCAGCAGCTTGGCCATACAGGGGACCAACACCGGGGAGCTGTTTTTT
>TRBJ1-1|TRBV2|-|-
CASRVTPNTEAFF
TGTGCCAGCAGGGTGACACCAAACACTGAAGCTTTCTTT
>TRBJ2-3|TRBV2|-|-
CASSEIWASPSTDTQYF
TGTGCCAGCAGTGAAATCTGGGCTAGCCCTAGCACAGATACGCAGTATTTT
>TRBJ2-5|TRBV5-1|-|-
CASSLETRGTGETQYF
TGCGCCAGCAGCTTGGAAACTAGAGGAACCGGGGAGACCCAGTACTTC
>TRBJ2-7|TRBV15|-|TRBD2
CATSRDPGTSGSYEQYF
TGTGCCACCAGCAGAGATCCCGGGACTAGCGGGAGCTACGAGCAGTACTTC
>TRBJ2-7|TRBV4-1|-|TRBD2
CASSQNPWGTSWSSEQYF
TGCGCCAGCAGCCAAAACCCTTGGGGGACTAGTTGGTCCTCCGAGCAGTACTTC
>TRBJ2-2|TRBV7-3|-|-
CASSPQGMKGSTGELFF
TGTGCCAGCAGCCCCCAAGGGATGAAGGGTAGCACCGGGGAGCTGTTTTTT
>TRBJ2-7|TRBV7-9|-|-
CASSLTLWTDVYEQYF
TGTGCCAGCAGCTTAACGTTGTGGACGGATGTCTACGAGCAGTACTTC
>TRBJ1-1|TRBV6-5|-|-
CASKDGSFNTEAFF
TGTGCCAGCAAAGACGGTTCCTTTAACACTGAAGCTTTCTTT
>TRBJ2-7|TRBV5-6|-|-
CASSPPGTSPIEQYF
TGTGCCAGCAGCCCCCCCGGGACCTCCCCAATCGAGCAGTACTTC
>TRBJ2-7|TRBV21-1|-|-
CASSKSASGTPYEQYF
TGTGCCAGCAGCAAGTCCGCTAGCGGGACCCCCTACGAGCAGTACTTC
>TRBJ2-3|TRBV9|-|TRBD2
CASSQHRLAEGDTQYF
TGTGCCAGCAGCCAACACCGACTAGCGGAGGGAGATACGCAGTATTTT
>TRBJ2-7|TRBV6-5|-|-
CASSYSRAGSAYEQYF
TGTGCCAGCAGTTACTCGAGGGCGGGGTCTGCCTACGAGCAGTACTTC
>TRBJ2-5|TRBV6-5|-|TRBD1
CASSYGQAQETQYF
TGTGCCAGCAGTTACGGACAGGCCCAAGAGACCCAGTACTTC
>TRBJ1-5|TRBV30|-|-
CAWGTGLGNQPQHF
TGTGCCTGGGGCACAGGGTTAGGGAATCAGCCCCAGCATTTT
>TRBJ2-1|TRBV6-1|-|TRBD1
CASSAGQGEQFF
TGTGCCAGCAGCGCGGGACAGGGTGAGCAGTTCTTC
>TRBJ1-4|TRBV27|once|-
CASSSRGPHSNEKLFF
TGTGCCAGCAGTTCCCGGGGCCCCCATTCAAATGAAAAACTGTTTTTT
>TRBJ1-2|TRBV5-1|few|-
CASTQPGYLSEGYTF
TGCGCCAGCACCCAACCTGGTTATTTGTCGGAAGGCTACACCTTC
>TRBJ2-6|TRBV2|few|-
CASSVGHPGANVLTF
TGTGCCAGCAGTGTGGGTCACCCTGGGGCCAACGTCCTGACTTTC
>TRBJ1-5|TRBV5-1|-|-
CASSLALNQPQHF
TGCGCCAGCAGCTTGGCTCTTAATCAGCCCCAGCATTTT
>TRBJ1-6|TRBV18|-|-
CASSEKGYSPLHF
TGTGCCAGCTCAGAGAAGGGGTATTCACCCCTCCACTTT
>TRBJ2-2|TRBV15|-|-
CATSREVQGTGELFF
TGTGCCACCAGCAGAGAGGTCCAGGGCACCGGGGAGCTGTTTTTT
>TRBJ1-1|TRBV7-8|once|-
CASSLEVLGIEAFF
TGTGCCAGCAGCTTAGAGGTTTTGGGGATCGAAGCTTTCTTT
>TRBJ2-5|TRBV5-1|-|-
CASSSHRIPQETQYF
TGCGCCAGCAGCTCGCACCGGATCCCCCAAGAGACCCAGTACTTC
>TRBJ1-5|TRBV13|-|TRBD1
CASGIQGDGDQPQHF
TGTGCCAGCGGCATACAGGGGGACGGGGATCAGCCCCAGCATTTT
>TRBJ2-5|TRBV5-1|-|-
CASSLGGAKETQYF
TGCGCCAGCAGCTTGGGGGGGGCCAAGGAGACCCAGTACTTC
>TRBJ1-1|TRBV7-2|-|-
CASGVGENTEAFF
TGTGCCAGCGGAGTAGGAGAAAACACTGAAGCTTTCTTT
>TRBJ2-1|TRBV5-4|-|TRBD2
CASSWGAGALQYNEQFF
TGTGCCAGCAGCTGGGGAGCGGGGGCCCTACAATACAATGAGCAGTTCTTC
>TRBJ2-2|TRBV6-6|-|-
CASSSPRYTGELFF
TGTGCCAGCAGTTCCCCCCGATACACCGGGGAGCTGTTTTTT
>TRBJ2-7|TRBV6-6|once|TRBD1
CASSYRDRGATEQYF
TGTGCCAGCAGTTACCGGGACAGGGGGGCTACCGAGCAGTACTTC
>TRBJ2-3|TRBV7-3|-|TRBD1
CASSLRDRVSDTQYF
TGTGCCAGCAGCTTAAGGGACAGGGTCTCAGATACGCAGTATTTT
>TRBJ1-5|TRBV5-1|-|-
CASSTGESGQPQHF
TGCGCCAGCAGTACTGGGGAAAGTGGTCAGCCCCAGCATTTT
>TRBJ1-2|TRBV13|-|-
CASSLGRGVGSDYGYTF
TGTGCCAGCAGCTTAGGCCGTGGGGTAGGGAGTGACTATGGCTACACCTTC
>TRBJ2-3|TRBV28|-|TRBD2
CASRQPSAGVIDTQYF
TGTGCCAGCCGGCAACCGTCGGCGGGAGTCATAGATACGCAGTATTTT
>TRBJ1-6|TRBV6-5|-|-
CASSYPNSPLHF
TGTGCCAGCAGTTACCCTAATTCACCCCTCCACTTT
>TRBJ1-5|TRBV2|-|-
CASSRDRNQPQHF
TGTGCCAGCAGTCGAGACAGGAATCAGCCCCAGCATTTT